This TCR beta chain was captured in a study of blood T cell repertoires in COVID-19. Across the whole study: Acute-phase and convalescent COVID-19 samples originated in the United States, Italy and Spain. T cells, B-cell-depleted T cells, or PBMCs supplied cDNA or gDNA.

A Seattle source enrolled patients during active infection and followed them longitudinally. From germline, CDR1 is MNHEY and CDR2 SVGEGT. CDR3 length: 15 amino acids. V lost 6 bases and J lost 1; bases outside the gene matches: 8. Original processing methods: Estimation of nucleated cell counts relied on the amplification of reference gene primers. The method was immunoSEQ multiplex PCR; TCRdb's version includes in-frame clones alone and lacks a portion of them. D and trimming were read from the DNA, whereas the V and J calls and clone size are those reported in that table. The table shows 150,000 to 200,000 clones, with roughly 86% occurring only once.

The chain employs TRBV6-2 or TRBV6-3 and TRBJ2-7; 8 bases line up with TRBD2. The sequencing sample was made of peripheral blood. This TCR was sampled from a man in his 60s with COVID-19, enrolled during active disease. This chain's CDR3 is CASSPSGRGSYEQYF. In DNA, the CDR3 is TGTGCCAGCAGCCCCAGCGGGAGAGGATCCTACGAGCAGTACTTC.